Shown below are 15 T cell receptor beta chains from a single sample sequenced in a study of a mutant IDH1 vaccine in newly diagnosed glioma. Time point described: week 23, last vaccination. Each vaccine dose was 300 ug of mutant IDH1 20-mer peptide, with topical imiquimod. The antigens for these receptors are not known. The data were produced by immunoSEQ multiplex PCR, yet TCRdb's version contains in-frame clones alone and is incomplete. The sample consists of roughly 60,000 clones, approximately 84% of them appearing once. The input for sequencing was PBMCs, taken from a glioma patient whose treatment included an IDH1 peptide vaccine. These receptors were taken from a man aged 25-45 years with glioma.

This chain joins TRBV7-9 and TRBJ2-3; perhaps D is TRBD1 or TRBD2 (5 bases each). CDR1 and CDR2 (germline): SEHNR, FQNEAQ (reference sequence). There are 15 residues in the CDR3. V was clipped by 6 bases and J by 0 bases, with 13 bases between them. CDR3 amino acids: CASSPGTASTDTQYF. CDR3 nucleotides: TGTGCCAGCAGTCCCGGGACGGCGAGCACAGATACGCAGTATTTT.

This clone was found once. The CDR3 DNA reads TGTGCCAGCAGCATCGGACAGGGTTCGGCAACCGGTCGAGCTTTCTTT. Amino acid sequence: CASSIGQGSATGRAFF. The chain combines TRBV9 with TRBJ1-1; 8 bases are shared with TRBD1. V was pared by 4 bases and J by 10 bases, with 18 bases of the junction left unmatched. Looked up from germline, CDR1 is SGDLS and CDR2 is YYNGEE. CDR3 length: 16 amino acids. The variable domain in full, completed from reference TRBV9 and TRBJ1-1, reads DSGVTQTPKHLITATGQRVTLRCSPRSGDLSVYWYQQSLDQGLQFLIQYYNGEERAKGNILERFSAQQFPDLHSELNLSSLELGDSALYFCASSIGQGSATGRAFFGQGTRLTVV.

The J gene is TRBJ1-2, the V gene TRBV2, with D possibly being TRBD1 (5 bases). Per the germline V gene, CDR1 is SNHLY and CDR2 is FYNNEI. The CDR3 runs 16 residues. V was clipped by 2 bases and J by 0 bases, with 13 bases between them. The DNA of the CDR3 is TGTGCCAGCAGTGAACTGGGGGTTTCAGCTAACTATGGCTACACCTTC. As protein: CASSELGVSANYGYTF.

The chain is built from TRBV18 and TRBJ1-5; D is uncertain. The V end lost 3 bases, the J end lost 7 bases, and 10 bases lay between the germline ends. Germline values: CDR1 KGHSH, CDR2 LQKENI. The CDR3 has 13 amino acids. CDR3 loop: CASSPFKGQPQHF. In DNA form, the CDR3 reads TGTGCCAGCTCACCTTTTAAAGGCCAGCCCCAGCATTTT.

The chain couples TRBV5-4 to TRBJ1-2; D uncertain. Looked up from germline, CDR1 is SGHNT and CDR2 is YYREEE (reference sequence). The CDR3 length is 16 residues. V was clipped by 4 bases and J by 4 bases, with 20 bases between them. The CDR3 loop is CASSTSMGLAIYGYTF. CDR3 in DNA: TGTGCCAGCAGCACCTCGATGGGCCTTGCAATCTATGGCTACACCTTC.

The gene calls are TRBV6-1 and TRBJ2-7; possibly TRBD2 for D (7 bases). V was shortened by 7 bases and J by 0 bases, with 10 bases between the two germline ends. The CDR3 length is 13 residues. Germline-derived CDR1 and CDR2 are MNHNS and SASEGT. CDR3 bases: TGTGCCAGCAAGGGGGGGAACTCCTACGAGCAGTACTTC. It specifies CASKGGNSYEQYF.

The rearrangement joins TRBV19 to TRBJ1-2; no definite D call. CDR1 is LNHDA, CDR2 SQIVND, per germline (reference sequence). V shed 3 bases and J shed 4 bases, with 15 bases lying between them. CDR3 length: 15 residues. CDR3 nucleotides: TGTGCCAGTAGTATTCAGGCCAGGCGGCCCTATGGCTACACCTTC. Protein product: CASSIQARRPYGYTF.

The CDR3 DNA reads as TGTGCCATCAGTGAAACAGAAGATACGCAGTATTTT. Residues: CAISETEDTQYF. The V call is TRBV10-3, the J call TRBJ2-3; D gene uncertain. Trimming took off 3 bases at V and 5 bases at J, with 6 bases between the two ends. Germline V gene data show CDR1 as ENHRY and CDR2 as SYGVKD. CDR3 length: 12 residues.

The chain couples TRBV27 to TRBJ1-5, with no clear D. The CDR3 covers 13 residues. Germline CDR1 MNHEY, CDR2 SMNVEV (reference sequence). V lost 5 bases, J lost 0 bases, and 5 bases lay in between. This CDR3 is CASSRYSNQPQHF. The CDR3 nucleotides read TGTGCCAGCAGTCGATATAGCAATCAGCCCCAGCATTTT.

This chain uses TRBV2 with TRBJ1-5; 7 positions agree with TRBD1. The CDR3 length is 15 residues. CDR1 and CDR2 from the germline V gene are SNHLY and FYNNEI. V gave up 7 bases and J gave up 9 bases; unmatched junction bases: 15. The CDR3 region has the DNA TGTGCCAGCAAATGGGATAGAGGGGGCTTCTGGCCCCAGCATTTT. Translation gives CASKWDRGGFWPQHF.

The V call is TRBV9, the J call TRBJ2-7; D uncertain. V lost 4 bases and J lost 3, with 20 bases in between. This CDR3 has 16 residues. Germline V gene sequence: CDR1 SGDLS, CDR2 YYNGEE. CDR3 DNA sequence: TGTGCCAGCAGCCCGCTCCCGGACCTATGGGGCTACGAGCAGTACTTC. Translating it yields CASSPLPDLWGYEQYF.

This clone was detected a few times. The chain employs TRBV4-2 and TRBJ1-1, with D unresolved. CDR1 is LGHNA, CDR2 YNFKEQ, per germline. V lost 0 bases and J lost 4, with 12 bases in between. There are 15 residues in the CDR3. Here the CDR3 DNA reads TGTGCCAGCAGCCAAGATGAGGGTGGGAGCACTGAAGCTTTCTTT. Protein: CASSQDEGGSTEAFF.

The chain's CDR3 is CASSRTGQNQDTQYF. As DNA, the CDR3 is TGTGCCAGCTCACGGACAGGCCAAAATCAAGATACGCAGTATTTT. V usage is TRBV18 and J usage is TRBJ2-3; 7 positions match TRBD1. This CDR3 has 15 amino acids. Unmatched junction bases numbered 9, after V lost 4 bases and J lost 5 bases. Germline V gene lookup returns CDR1 KGHSH and CDR2 LQKENI.

CDR3 amino acids: CASSLNVAGSYEQYF. CDR3 bases: TGTGCCAGCAGCTTAAACGTGGCAGGGAGCTACGAGCAGTACTTC. The rearrangement joins TRBV11-2 to TRBJ2-7, with D tentatively TRBD1 or TRBD2 (5 bases each). CDR1 and CDR2 from the germline V gene are SGHAT and FQNNGV. V was pared by 2 bases and J by 3 bases, with 14 bases between. This CDR3 region has 15 residues.

CDR3 region: CASSTNRGLSTEAFF. For the CDR3, the DNA is TGTGCCAGCAGCACGAACAGGGGCTTGAGCACTGAAGCTTTCTTT. The chain links TRBV7-9 to TRBJ1-1; 7 bases match TRBD1. The CDR3 runs 15 residues. CDR1 SEHNR and CDR2 FQNEAQ come from the germline V gene (reference sequence). V lost 5 bases to trimming and J lost 4 bases; unmatched junction nucleotides: 10.